This paragraph covers one TCR beta chain sequence. One junction end does not reproduce the germline sequence, and a read error may be involved. The data originate from a study of blood T cell repertoires in COVID-19. Study details: Sites in the United States, Italy and Spain provided acute and convalescent COVID-19 samples.

The CDR3 has 12 amino acids. As originally analysed: Nucleated cell counts were estimated from reference gene primer amplification. Profiled with immunoSEQ multiplex PCR; TCRdb holds only in-frame clones, not every one. V, J and clone size were drawn from that table, and D and trimming were deduced from the DNA. The table shows some 140,000 clones, with just under 85% occurring only once. V usage is TRBV12-3 or TRBV12-4 and J usage is TRBJ1-2; unclear D gene. The specimen sequenced was peripheral blood. This receptor was obtained from a woman aged 55-69 years with acute or convalescent COVID-19. The CDR3 region is CASSLAGYRYTF. Written as DNA, the CDR3 is TGTGCCAGCAGTTTAGCGGGCTATCGCTACACCTTC.